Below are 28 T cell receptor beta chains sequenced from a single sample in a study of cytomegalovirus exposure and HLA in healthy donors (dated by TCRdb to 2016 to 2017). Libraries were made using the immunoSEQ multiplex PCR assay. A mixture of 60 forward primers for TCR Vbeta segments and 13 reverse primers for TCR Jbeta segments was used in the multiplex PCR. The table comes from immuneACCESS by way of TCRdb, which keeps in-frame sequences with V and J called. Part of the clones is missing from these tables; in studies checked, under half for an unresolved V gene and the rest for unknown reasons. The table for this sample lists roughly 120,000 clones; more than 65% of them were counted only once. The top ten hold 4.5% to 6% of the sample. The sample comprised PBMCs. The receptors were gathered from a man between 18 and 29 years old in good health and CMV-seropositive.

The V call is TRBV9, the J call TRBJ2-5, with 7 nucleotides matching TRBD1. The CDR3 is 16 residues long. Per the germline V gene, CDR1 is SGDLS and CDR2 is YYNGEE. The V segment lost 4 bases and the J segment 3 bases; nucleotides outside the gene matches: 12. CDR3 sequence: CASSPPRNRGEETQYF. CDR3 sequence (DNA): TGTGCCAGCAGCCCCCCCCGAAACAGGGGAGAAGAGACCCAGTACTTC. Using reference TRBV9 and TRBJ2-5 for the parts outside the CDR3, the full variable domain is DSGVTQTPKHLITATGQRVTLRCSPRSGDLSVYWYQQSLDQGLQFLIQYYNGEERAKGNILERFSAQQFPDLHSELNLSSLELGDSALYFCASSPPRNRGEETQYFGPGTRLLVL.

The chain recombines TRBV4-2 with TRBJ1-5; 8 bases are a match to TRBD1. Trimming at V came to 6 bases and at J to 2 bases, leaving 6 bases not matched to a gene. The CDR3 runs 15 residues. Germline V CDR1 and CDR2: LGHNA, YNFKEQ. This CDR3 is CASRSGGGGNQPQHF. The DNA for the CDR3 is TGTGCCAGCAGGTCAGGGGGCGGCGGCAATCAGCCCCAGCATTTT.

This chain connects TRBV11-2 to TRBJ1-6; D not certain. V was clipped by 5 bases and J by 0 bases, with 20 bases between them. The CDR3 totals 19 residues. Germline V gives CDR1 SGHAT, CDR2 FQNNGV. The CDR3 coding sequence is TGTGCCAGCAGCCCCCCTCTGGCAGGCGACTACTCCTATAATTCACCCCTCCACTTT. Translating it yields CASSPPLAGDYSYNSPLHF. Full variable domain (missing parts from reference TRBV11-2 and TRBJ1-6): EAGVAQSPRYKIIEKRQSVAFWCNPISGHATLYWYQQILGQGPKLLIQFQNNGVVDDSQLPKDRFSAERLKGVDSTLKIQPAKLEDSAVYLCASSPPLAGDYSYNSPLHFGNGTRLTVT.

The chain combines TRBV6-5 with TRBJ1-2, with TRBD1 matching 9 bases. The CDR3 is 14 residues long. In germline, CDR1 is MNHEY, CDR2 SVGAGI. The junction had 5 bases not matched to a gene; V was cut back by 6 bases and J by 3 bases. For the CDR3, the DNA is TGTGCCAGCAGGGGACAGGGACACGACTATGGCTACACCTTC. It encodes CASRGQGHDYGYTF.

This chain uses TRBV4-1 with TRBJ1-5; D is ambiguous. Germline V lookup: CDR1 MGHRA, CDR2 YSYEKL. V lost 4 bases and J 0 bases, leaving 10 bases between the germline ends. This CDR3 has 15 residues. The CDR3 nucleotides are TGCGCCAGCAGCCCCCATCACAGTAGCAATCAGCCCCAGCATTTT. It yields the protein CASSPHHSSNQPQHF.

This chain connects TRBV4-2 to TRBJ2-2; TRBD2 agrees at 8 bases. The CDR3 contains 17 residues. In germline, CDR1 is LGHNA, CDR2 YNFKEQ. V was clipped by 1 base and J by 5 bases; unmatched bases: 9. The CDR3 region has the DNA TGTGCCAGCAGCCAAGGGGCGGGGCGGGGGGCGACCGGGGAGCTGTTTTTT. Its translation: CASSQGAGRGATGELFF.

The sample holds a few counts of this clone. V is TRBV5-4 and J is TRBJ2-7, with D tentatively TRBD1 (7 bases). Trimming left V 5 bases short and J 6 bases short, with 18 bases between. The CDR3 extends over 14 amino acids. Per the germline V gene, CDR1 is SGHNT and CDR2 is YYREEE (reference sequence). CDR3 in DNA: TGTGCCAGCAGGGCGGGACAGAATGAGGGCGAGCAGTACTTC. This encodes CASRAGQNEGEQYF.

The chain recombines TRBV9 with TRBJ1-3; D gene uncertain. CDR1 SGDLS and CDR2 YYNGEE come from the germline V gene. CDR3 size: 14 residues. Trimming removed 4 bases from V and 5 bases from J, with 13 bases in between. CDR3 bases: TGTGCCAGCAGCACCACGGGAGTAAGAAACACCATATATTTT. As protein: CASSTTGVRNTIYF.

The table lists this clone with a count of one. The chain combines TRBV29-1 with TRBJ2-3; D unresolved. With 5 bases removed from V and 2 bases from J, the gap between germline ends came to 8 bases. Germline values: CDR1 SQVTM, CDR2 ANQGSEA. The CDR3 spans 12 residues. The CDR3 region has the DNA TGCAGCGTTCGGGTTCACACAGATACGCAGTATTTT. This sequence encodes CSVRVHTDTQYF.

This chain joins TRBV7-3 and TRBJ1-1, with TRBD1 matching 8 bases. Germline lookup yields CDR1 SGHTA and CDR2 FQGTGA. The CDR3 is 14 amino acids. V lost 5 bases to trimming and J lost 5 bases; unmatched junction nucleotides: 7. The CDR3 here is CASSPQGVQTEAFF. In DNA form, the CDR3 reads TGTGCCAGCAGCCCACAGGGGGTACAGACTGAAGCTTTCTTT.

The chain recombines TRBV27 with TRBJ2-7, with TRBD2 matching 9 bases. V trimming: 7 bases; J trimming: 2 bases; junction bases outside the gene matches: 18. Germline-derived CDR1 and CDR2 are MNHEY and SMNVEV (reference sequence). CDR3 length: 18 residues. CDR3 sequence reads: CASTPEWRGGRAPYEQYF. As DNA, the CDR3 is TGTGCCAGCACCCCGGAGTGGCGGGGGGGCCGAGCCCCCTACGAGCAGTACTTC.

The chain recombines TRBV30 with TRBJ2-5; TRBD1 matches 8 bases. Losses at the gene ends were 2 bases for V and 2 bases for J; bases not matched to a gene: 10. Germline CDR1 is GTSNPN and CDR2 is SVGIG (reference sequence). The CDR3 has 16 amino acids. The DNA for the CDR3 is TGTGCCTGGAGTACGTATGGGACAGGATTACAAGAGACCCAGTACTTC. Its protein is CAWSTYGTGLQETQYF. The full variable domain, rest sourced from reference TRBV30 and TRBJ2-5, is SQTIHQWPATLVQPVGSPLSLECTVEGTSNPNLYWYRQAAGRGLQLLFYSVGIGQISSEVPQNLSASRPQDRQFILSSKKLLLSDSGFYLCAWSTYGTGLQETQYFGPGTRLLVL.

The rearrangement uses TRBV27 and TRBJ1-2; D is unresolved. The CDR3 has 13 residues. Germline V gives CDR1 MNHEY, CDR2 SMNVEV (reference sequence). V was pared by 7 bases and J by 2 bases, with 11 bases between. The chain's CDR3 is CASKYKANYGYTF. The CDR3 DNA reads TGTGCCAGCAAGTATAAAGCCAACTATGGCTACACCTTC.

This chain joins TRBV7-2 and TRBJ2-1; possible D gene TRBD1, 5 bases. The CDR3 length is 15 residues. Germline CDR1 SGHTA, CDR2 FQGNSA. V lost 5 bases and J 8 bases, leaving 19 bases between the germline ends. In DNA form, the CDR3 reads TGTGCCAGCAGCCCTGGGGCAGGGCGACTGGATGAGCAGTTCTTC. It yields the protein CASSPGAGRLDEQFF.

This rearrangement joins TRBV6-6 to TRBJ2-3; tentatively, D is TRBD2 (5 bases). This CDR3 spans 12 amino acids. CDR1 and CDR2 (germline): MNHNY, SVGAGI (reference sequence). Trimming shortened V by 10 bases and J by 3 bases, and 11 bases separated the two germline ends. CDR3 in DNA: TGTGCCATCAAAACTAGAACAGATACGCAGTATTTT. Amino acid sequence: CAIKTRTDTQYF.

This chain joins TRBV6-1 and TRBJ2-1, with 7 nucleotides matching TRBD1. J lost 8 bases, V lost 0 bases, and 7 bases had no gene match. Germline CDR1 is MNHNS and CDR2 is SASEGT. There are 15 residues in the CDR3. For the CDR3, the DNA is TGTGCCAGCAGTGAAGCAGCAGGACAGGCCGATGAGCAGTTCTTC. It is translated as CASSEAAGQADEQFF.

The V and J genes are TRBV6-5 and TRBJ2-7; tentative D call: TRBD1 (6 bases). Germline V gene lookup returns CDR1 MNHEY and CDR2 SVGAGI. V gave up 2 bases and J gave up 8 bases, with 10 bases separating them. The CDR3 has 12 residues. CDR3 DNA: TGTGCCAGCAGTTACGAACAGGGCAAGCAGTACTTC. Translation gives CASSYEQGKQYF.

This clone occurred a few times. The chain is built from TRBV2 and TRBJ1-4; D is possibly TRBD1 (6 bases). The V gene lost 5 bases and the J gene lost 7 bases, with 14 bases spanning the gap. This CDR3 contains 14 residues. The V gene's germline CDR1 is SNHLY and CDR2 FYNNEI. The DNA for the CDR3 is TGTGCCAGCAGTCCAGGGGTTCAAGGTGAAAAACTGTTTTTT. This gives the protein CASSPGVQGEKLFF. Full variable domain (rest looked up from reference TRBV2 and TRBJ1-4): EPEVTQTPSHQVTQMGQEVILRCVPISNHLYFYWYRQILGQKVEFLVSFYNNEISEKSEIFDDQFSVERPDGSNFTLKIRSTKLEDSAMYFCASSPGVQGEKLFFGSGTQLSVL.

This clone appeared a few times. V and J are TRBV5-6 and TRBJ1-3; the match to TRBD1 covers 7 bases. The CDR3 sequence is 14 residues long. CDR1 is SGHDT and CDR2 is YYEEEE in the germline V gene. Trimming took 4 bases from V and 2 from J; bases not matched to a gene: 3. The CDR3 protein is CASSAGTAGNTIYF. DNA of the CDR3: TGTGCCAGCAGCGCCGGGACAGCTGGAAACACCATATATTTT.

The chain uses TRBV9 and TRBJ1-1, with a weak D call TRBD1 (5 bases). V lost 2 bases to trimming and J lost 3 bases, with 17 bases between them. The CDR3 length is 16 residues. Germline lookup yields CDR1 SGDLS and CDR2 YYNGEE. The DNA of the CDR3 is TGTGCCAGCAGCGTGGTCTCAGGGAATACGGACACTGAAGCTTTCTTT. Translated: CASSVVSGNTDTEAFF.

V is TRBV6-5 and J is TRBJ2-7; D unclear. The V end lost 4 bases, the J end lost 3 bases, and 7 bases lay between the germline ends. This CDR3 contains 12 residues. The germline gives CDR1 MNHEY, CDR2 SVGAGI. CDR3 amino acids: CASSSTGYEQYF. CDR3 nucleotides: TGTGCCAGCAGTTCGACGGGCTACGAGCAGTACTTC.

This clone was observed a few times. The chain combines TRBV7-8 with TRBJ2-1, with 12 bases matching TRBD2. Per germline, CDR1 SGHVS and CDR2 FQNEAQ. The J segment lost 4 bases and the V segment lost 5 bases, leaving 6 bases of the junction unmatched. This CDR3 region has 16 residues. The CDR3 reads CASSPRGTSGYNEQFF. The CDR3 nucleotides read TGTGCCAGCAGCCCACGCGGGACTAGCGGGTACAATGAGCAGTTCTTC.

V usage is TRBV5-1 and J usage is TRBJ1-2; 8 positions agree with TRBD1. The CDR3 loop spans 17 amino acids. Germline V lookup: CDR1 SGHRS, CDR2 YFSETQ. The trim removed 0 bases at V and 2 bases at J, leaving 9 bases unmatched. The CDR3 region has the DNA TGCGCCAGCAGCTTGGCGGCAGGGGGCGGACTAAACTATGGCTACACCTTC. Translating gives CASSLAAGGGLNYGYTF.

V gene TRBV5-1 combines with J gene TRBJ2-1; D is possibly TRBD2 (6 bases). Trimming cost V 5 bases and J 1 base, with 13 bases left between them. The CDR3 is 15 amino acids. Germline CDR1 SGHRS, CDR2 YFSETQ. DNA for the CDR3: TGCGCCAGCAGTCTAGCGAAAAGGTCCTACAATGAGCAGTTCTTC. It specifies CASSLAKRSYNEQFF.

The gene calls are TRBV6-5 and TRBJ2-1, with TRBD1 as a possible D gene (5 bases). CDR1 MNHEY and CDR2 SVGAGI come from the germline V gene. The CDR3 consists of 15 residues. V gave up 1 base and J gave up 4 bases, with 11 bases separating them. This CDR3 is CASSYYYSGYNEQFF. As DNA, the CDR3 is TGTGCCAGCAGTTACTACTACTCAGGGTACAATGAGCAGTTCTTC.

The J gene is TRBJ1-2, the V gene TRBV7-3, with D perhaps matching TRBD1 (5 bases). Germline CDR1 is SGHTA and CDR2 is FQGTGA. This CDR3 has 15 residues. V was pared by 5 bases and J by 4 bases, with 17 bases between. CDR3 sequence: CASSPRGGDGYGYTF. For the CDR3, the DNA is TGTGCCAGCAGCCCCCGGGGGGGGGATGGCTATGGCTACACCTTC.

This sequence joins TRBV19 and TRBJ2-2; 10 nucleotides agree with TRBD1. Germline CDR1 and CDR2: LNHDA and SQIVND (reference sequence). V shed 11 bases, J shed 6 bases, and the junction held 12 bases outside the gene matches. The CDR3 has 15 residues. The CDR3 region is CAVHSGTGVAGELFF. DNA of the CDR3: TGTGCCGTCCACTCCGGGACAGGGGTAGCCGGGGAGCTGTTTTTT.

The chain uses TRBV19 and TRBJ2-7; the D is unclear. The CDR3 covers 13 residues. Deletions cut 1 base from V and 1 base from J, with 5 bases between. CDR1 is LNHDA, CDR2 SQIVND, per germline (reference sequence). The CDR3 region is CASSIGASYEQYF. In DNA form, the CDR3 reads TGTGCCAGTAGTATAGGGGCATCCTACGAGCAGTACTTC.